The clone carrying this TCR beta chain occurred a few times. Germline and junction disagree at one end, which may indicate a read error. TCRdb fed the 5' RACE reads into MiXCR, producing one record per CDR3 protein. The sample contains under 350,000 distinct CDR3 sequences, roughly 10% of which appear only once. The sample is drawn from a study of identical twins. The germline gives CDR1 MGHRA, CDR2 YSYEKL. This CDR3 has 15 amino acids. The sample was also reused in another study, on yellow fever vaccine responses in identical twins.

This sequence was found in a woman aged 18-35 years in good health. V is TRBV4-1 and J is TRBJ2-3; 11 nucleotides align to TRBD2. Sequencing was carried out using CD8+ T cells sorted from blood. The CDR3 sequence: CASSQDRTSGSTRYF. The CDR3 nucleotides are TGCGCCAGCAGCCAAGATAGAACTAGCGGGAGCACGCGGTATTTT.